This TCR beta chain was captured by sequencing in a study of OX40 agonist ivuxolimab in advanced cancers. Germline-derived CDR1 and CDR2 are SGHNT and YYREEE (reference sequence). V dropped 0 bases and J dropped 6; count of bases not matched to a gene: 17. CDR3 length equals 18 residues. Repertoires were generated with immunoSEQ multiplex PCR, while TCRdb's copy carries only in-frame clones and drops some. The data show fewer than 65,000 clones, almost 95% seen once. The sequence was obtained from an adult with an advanced solid tumor such as melanoma, head and neck, liver or kidney cancer. The chain joins TRBV5-4 to TRBJ2-7, with 8 bases fitting TRBD2. The sequences come from CD4+ or CD8+ T cells sorted from blood, collected in a trial of the OX40 agonist ivuxolimab. The CDR3 protein is CASSLAAVAGPQEPEQYF. The CDR3 DNA reads TGTGCCAGCAGCTTGGCCGCGGTAGCGGGACCCCAAGAACCCGAGCAGTACTTC. Full variable domain (outside the CDR3, taken from reference TRBV5-4 and TRBJ2-7): ETGVTQSPTHLIKTRGQQVTLRCSSQSGHNTVSWYQQALGQGPQFIFQYYREEENGRGNFPPRFSGLQFPNYSSELNVNALELDDSALYLCASSLAAVAGPQEPEQYFGPGTRLTVT.